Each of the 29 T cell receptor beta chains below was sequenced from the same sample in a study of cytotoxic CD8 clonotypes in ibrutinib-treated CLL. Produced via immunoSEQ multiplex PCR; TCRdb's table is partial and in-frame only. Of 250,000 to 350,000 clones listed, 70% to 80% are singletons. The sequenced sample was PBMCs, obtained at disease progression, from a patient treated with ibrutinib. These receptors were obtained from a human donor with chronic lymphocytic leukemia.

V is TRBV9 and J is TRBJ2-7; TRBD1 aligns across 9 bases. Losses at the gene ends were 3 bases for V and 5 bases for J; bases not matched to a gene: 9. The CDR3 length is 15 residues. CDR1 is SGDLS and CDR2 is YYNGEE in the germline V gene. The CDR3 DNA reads TGTGCCAGCAGCGCTCGGACAGGGGACGCCCACGAGCAGTACTTC. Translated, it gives CASSARTGDAHEQYF.

CDR3 loop: CSIRTGIHTYEQYF. CDR3 in DNA: TGCAGCATCCGAACAGGGATACACACCTACGAGCAGTACTTC. The chain employs TRBV29-1 and TRBJ2-7; possible D gene TRBD1, 6 bases. This CDR3 region has 14 residues. V lost 8 bases and J lost 2, with 19 bases in between. CDR1 is SQVTM and CDR2 is ANQGSEA in the germline V gene.

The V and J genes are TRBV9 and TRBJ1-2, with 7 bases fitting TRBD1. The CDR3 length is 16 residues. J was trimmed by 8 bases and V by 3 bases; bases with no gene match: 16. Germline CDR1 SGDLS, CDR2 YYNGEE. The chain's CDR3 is CASSEGRGQLDWGYTF. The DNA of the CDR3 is TGTGCCAGCAGCGAAGGACGGGGACAGCTAGATTGGGGCTACACCTTC.

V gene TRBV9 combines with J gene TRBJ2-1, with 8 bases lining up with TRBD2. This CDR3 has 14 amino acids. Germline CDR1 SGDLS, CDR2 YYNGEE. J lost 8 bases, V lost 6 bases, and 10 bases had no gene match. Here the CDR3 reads CASTATGGPDEQFF. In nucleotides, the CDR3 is TGTGCCAGCACCGCGACGGGGGGGCCGGATGAGCAGTTCTTC.

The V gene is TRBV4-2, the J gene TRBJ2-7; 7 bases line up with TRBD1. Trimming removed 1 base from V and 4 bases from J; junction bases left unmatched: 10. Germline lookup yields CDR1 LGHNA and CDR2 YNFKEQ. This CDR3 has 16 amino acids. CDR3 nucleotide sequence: TGTGCCAGCAGCCAAGTAAACCCAGGGGGTAATTACGAGCAGTACTTC. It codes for CASSQVNPGGNYEQYF.

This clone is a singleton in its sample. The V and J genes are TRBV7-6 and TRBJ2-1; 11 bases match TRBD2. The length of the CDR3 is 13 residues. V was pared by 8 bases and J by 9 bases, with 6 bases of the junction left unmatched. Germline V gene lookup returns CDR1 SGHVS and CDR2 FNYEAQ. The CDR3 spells CASVTSGSVEQFF. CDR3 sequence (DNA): TGTGCCAGCGTTACTAGCGGGAGCGTTGAGCAGTTCTTC.

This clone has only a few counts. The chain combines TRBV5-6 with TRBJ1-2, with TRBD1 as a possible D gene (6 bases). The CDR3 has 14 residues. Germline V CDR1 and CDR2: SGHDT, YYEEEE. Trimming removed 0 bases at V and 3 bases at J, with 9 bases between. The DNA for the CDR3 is TGTGCCAGCAGCTTGGCCGGGGGCGACTATGGCTACACCTTC. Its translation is CASSLAGGDYGYTF.

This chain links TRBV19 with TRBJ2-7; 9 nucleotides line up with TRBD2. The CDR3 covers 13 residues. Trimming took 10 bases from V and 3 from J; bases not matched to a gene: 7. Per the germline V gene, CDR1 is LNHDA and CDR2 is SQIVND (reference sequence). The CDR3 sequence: CATAGGGSYEQYF. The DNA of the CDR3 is TGTGCCACCGCGGGAGGGGGCAGCTACGAGCAGTACTTC. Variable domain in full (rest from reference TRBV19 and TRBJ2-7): DGGITQSPKYLFRKEGQNVTLSCEQNLNHDAMYWYRQDPGQGLRLIYYSQIVNDFQKGDIAEGYSVSREKKESFPLTVTSAQKNPTAFYLCATAGGGSYEQYFGPGTRLTVT.

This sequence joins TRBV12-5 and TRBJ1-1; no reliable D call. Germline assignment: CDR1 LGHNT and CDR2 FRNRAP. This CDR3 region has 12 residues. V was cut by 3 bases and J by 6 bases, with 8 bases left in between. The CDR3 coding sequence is TGTGCTAGTGGTTTTGTCTTTTCTGAAGCTTTCTTT. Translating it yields CASGFVFSEAFF.

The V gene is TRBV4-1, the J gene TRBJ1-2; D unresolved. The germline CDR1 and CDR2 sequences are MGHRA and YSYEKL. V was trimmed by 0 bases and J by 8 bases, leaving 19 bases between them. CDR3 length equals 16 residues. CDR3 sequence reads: CASSQDYDGRVQGYTF. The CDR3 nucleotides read TGCGCCAGCAGCCAAGATTATGATGGGAGGGTACAGGGCTACACCTTC.

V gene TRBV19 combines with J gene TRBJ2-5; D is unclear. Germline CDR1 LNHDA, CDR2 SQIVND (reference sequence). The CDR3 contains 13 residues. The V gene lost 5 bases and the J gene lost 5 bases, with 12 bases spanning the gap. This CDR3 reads CASSAGPTETQYF. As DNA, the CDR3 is TGTGCCAGTAGTGCCGGGCCTACGGAGACCCAGTACTTC.

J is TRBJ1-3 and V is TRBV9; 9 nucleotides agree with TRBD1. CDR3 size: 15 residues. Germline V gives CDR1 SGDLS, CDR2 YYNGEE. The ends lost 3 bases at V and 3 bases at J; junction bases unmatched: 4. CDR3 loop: CASSADRGSGNTIYF. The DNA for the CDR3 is TGTGCCAGCAGCGCGGACAGGGGCAGTGGAAACACCATATATTTT.

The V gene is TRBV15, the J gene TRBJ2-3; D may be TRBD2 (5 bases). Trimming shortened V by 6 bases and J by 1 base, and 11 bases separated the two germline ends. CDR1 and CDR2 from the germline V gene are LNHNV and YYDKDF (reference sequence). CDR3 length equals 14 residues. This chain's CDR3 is CATRLARRTDTQYF. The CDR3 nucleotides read TGTGCCACCAGATTAGCGAGACGCACAGATACGCAGTATTTT.

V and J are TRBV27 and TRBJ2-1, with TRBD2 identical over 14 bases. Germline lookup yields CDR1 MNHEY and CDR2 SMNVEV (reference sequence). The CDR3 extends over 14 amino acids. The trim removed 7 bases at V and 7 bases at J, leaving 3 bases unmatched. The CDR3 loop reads CASNGLAGGNEQFF. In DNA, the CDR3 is TGTGCCAGCAACGGACTAGCGGGAGGAAATGAGCAGTTCTTC.

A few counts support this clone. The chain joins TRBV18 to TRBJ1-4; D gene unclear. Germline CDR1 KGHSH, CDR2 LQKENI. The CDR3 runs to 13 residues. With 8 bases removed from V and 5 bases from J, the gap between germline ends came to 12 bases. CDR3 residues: CASRDTGNEKLFF. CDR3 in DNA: TGTGCCAGCCGCGACACGGGGAATGAAAAACTGTTTTTT.

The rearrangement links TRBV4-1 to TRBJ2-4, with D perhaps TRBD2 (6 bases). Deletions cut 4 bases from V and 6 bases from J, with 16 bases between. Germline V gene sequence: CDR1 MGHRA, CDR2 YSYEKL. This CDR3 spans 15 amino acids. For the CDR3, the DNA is TGCGCCAGCAGCCCCCCATCCGGGGGAGGAAACATTCAGTACTTC. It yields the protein CASSPPSGGGNIQYF.

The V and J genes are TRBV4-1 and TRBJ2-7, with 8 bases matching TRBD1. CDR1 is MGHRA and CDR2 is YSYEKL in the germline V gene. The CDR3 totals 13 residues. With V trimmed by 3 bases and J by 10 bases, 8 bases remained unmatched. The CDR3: CASSHRQGFKQYF. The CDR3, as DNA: TGCGCCAGCAGCCACCGACAGGGGTTTAAACAGTACTTC.

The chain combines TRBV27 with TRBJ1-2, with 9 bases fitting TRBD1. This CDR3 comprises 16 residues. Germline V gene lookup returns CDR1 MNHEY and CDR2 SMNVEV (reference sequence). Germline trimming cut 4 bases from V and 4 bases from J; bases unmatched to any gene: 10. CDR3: CASSSDRGAGGYGYTF. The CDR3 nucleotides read TGTGCCAGCAGTTCGGACAGGGGAGCTGGGGGCTATGGCTACACCTTC.

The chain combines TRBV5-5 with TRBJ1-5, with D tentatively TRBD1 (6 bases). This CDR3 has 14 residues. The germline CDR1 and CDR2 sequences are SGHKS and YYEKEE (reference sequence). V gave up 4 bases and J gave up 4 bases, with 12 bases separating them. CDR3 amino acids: CASSQQGFNQPQHF. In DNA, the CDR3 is TGTGCCAGCAGCCAACAGGGATTTAATCAGCCCCAGCATTTT.

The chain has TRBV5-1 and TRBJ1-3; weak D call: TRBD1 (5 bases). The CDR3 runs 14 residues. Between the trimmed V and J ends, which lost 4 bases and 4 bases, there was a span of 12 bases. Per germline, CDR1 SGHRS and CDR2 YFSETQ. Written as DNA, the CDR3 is TGCGCCAGCAGCGAAGGGGCGGTGGGAAACACCATATATTTT. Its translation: CASSEGAVGNTIYF.

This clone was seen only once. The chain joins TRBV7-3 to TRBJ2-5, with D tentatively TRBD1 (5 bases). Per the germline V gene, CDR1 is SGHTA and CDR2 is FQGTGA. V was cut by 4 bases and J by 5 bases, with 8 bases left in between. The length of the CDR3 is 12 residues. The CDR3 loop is CASSSPGETQYF. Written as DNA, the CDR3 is TGTGCCAGCAGCTCCCCAGGGGAGACCCAGTACTTC.

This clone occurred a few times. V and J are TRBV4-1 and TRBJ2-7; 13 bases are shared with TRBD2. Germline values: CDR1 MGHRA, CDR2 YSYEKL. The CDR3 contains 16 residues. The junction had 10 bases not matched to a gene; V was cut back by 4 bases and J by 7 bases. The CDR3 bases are TGCGCCAGCAGCCCAAGGATAGAGGGACTAGCGGGGGAGCAGTACTTC. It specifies CASSPRIEGLAGEQYF.

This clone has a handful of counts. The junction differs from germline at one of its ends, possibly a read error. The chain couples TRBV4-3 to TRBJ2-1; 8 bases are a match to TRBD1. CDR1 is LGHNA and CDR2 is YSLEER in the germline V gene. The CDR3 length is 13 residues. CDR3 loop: CASSQMDRVREIF. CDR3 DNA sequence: TGCGCCAGCAGCCAAATGGACAGGGTTAGGGAGATCTTC.

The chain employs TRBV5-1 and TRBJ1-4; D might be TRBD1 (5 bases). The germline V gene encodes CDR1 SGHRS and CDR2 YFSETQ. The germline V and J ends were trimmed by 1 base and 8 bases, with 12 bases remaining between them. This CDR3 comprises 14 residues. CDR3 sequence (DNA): TGCGCCAGCAGCTTGTTCCAGGGAAGAGAAAAACTGTTTTTT. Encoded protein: CASSLFQGREKLFF.

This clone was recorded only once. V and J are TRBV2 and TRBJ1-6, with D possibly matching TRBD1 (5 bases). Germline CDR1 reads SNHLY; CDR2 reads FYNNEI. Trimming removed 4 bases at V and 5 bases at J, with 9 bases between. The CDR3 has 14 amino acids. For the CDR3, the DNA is TGTGCCAGCAGTGTCGTCAGGGATAATTCACCCCTCCACTTT. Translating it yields CASSVVRDNSPLHF. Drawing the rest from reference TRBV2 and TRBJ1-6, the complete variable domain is EPEVTQTPSHQVTQMGQEVILRCVPISNHLYFYWYRQILGQKVEFLVSFYNNEISEKSEIFDDQFSVERPDGSNFTLKIRSTKLEDSAMYFCASSVVRDNSPLHFGNGTRLTVT.

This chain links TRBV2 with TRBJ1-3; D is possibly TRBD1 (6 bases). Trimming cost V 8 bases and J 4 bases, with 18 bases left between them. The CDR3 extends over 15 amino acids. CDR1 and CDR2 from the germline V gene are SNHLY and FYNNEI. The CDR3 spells CASRRGGSLGNTIYF. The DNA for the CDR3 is TGTGCCAGCCGGAGGGGGGGGTCTTTGGGAAACACCATATATTTT.

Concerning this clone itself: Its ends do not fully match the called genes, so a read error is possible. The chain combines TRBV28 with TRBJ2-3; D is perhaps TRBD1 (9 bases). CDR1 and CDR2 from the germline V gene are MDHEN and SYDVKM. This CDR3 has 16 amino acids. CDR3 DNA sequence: TGTGCCAGCAGTGCAGGACAGGGGATTAGCGGGAAAGGGGTTGGTTTT. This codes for CASSAGQGISGKGVGF.

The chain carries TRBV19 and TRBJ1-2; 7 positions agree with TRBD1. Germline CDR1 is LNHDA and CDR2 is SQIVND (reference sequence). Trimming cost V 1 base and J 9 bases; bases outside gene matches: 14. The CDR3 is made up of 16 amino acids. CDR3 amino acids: CASSIVPGQHLFRYTF. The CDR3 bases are TGTGCCAGTAGTATAGTCCCGGGACAGCACCTCTTCCGCTACACCTTC.

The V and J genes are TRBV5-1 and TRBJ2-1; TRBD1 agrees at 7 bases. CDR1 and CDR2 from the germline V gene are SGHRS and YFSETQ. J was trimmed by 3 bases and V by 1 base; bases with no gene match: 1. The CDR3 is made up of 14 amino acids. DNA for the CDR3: TGCGCCAGCAGCTTGAGGGACAGCTACAATGAGCAGTTCTTC. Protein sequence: CASSLRDSYNEQFF. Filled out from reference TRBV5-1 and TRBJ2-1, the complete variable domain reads KAGVTQTPRYLIKTRGQQVTLSCSPISGHRSVSWYQQTPGQGLQFLFEYFSETQRNKGNFPGRFSGRQFSNSRSEMNVSTLELGDSALYLCASSLRDSYNEQFFGPGTRLTVL.